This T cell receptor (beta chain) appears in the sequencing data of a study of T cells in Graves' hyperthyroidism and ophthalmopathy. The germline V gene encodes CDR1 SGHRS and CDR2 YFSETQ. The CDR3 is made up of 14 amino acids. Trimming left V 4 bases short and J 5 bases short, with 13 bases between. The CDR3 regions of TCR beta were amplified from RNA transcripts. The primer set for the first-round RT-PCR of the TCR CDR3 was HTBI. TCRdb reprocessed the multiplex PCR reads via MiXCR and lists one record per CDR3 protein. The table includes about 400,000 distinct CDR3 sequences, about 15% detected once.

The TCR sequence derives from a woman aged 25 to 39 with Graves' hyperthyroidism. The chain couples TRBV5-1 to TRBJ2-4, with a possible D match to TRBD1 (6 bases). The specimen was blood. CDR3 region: CASSPPRGENIQYF. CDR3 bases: TGCGCCAGCAGCCCCCCCAGGGGCGAAAACATTCAGTACTTC. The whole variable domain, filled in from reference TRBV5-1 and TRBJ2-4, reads KAGVTQTPRYLIKTRGQQVTLSCSPISGHRSVSWYQQTPGQGLQFLFEYFSETQRNKGNFPGRFSGRQFSNSRSEMNVSTLELGDSALYLCASSPPRGENIQYFGAGTRLSVL.